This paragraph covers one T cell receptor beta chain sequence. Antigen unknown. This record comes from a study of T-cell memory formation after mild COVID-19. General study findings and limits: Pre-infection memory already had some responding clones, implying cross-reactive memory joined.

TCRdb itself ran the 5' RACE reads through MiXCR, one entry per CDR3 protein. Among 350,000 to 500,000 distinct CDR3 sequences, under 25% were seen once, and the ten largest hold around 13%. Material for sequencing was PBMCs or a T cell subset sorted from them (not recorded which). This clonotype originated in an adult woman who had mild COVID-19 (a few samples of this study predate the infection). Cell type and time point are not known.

The CDR3 loop is CATSRSTGAQETQYF. Here the CDR3 DNA reads TGTGCCACCAGCAGATCGACAGGGGCCCAAGAGACCCAGTACTTC. The chain carries TRBV15 and TRBJ2-5; 8 bases are shared with TRBD1. CDR1 and CDR2 from the germline V gene are LNHNV and YYDKDF (reference sequence). The CDR3 spans 15 residues. V lost 2 bases and J lost 1; bases outside the gene matches: 3.